This T cell receptor (beta chain) was documented in a study of blood T cells in healthy people across ages. A few counts support this clonotype. V was trimmed by 1 base and J by 6 bases, leaving 13 bases between them. This CDR3 has 15 residues. Then a second PCR, running about 6 to 12 cycles, was carried out with a sample-barcoded 5' primer and a J-beta primer mix. TCRdb independently ran MiXCR on the 5' RACE reads; one entry per CDR3 protein. The sample carries about 1.5 million distinct CDR3 sequences, about 43% recorded once. The sequencing sample was made of blood. This TCR was recovered from a woman aged 18-30 years in good health. The J gene is TRBJ1-5, the V gene TRBV12-3 or TRBV12-4, with D possibly matching TRBD1 (6 bases). The CDR3 bases are TGTGCCAGCAGTTTAGGGTTTGGGGGCGGTCAGCCCCAGCATTTT. As protein: CASSLGFGGGQPQHF.